The 8 T cell receptor beta chains presented below share a single source sample, sequenced in a study of blood T cells in healthy people across ages. PCR was performed a second time for about 7 to 11 cycles using a sample-barcoded 5' primer and a J-beta primer mix. TCRdb redid the calling of the 5' RACE reads with MiXCR, one entry per CDR3 protein. The sample lists 1.5 million to 2 million distinct CDR3 sequences; 25% to 30% were seen once. The sequenced sample consisted of blood. The source is a woman in her twenties or thirties in good health.

This clonotype occurred many times. The chain links TRBV7-2 to TRBJ2-1, with D perhaps matching TRBD1 or TRBD2 (5 bases each). The CDR3 is made up of 12 amino acids. V lost 1 base and J 15 bases, leaving 13 bases between the germline ends. Germline V CDR1 and CDR2: SGHTA, FQGNSA. The CDR3 coding sequence is TGTGCCAGCAGCTTAGGAGGGGCGGCAGCGTTCTTC. This translates into CASSLGGAAAFF.

This clonotype was detected only a few times. The chain uses TRBV6-5 and TRBJ1-2, with D tentatively TRBD1 (5 bases). CDR3 length equals 13 residues. The ends were cut back, 6 bases at V and 0 bases at J, with 8 bases in the middle. Germline CDR1 and CDR2: MNHEY and SVGAGI. CDR3 protein: CASRTTANYGYTF. CDR3 nucleotide sequence: TGTGCCAGCAGAACGACAGCTAACTATGGCTACACCTTC.

A few counts support this clonotype. J is TRBJ2-1 and V is TRBV27, with D tentatively TRBD1 or TRBD2 (6 bases each). The CDR3 has 13 residues. V shed 7 bases and J shed 4 bases, with 11 bases lying between them. CDR1 MNHEY and CDR2 SMNVEV come from the germline V gene (reference sequence). CDR3: CASKGGPYNEQFF. CDR3 DNA: TGTGCCAGCAAAGGGGGGCCTTACAATGAGCAGTTCTTC.

The chain recombines TRBV12-3 or TRBV12-4 with TRBJ2-5, with D perhaps matching TRBD1 or TRBD2 (5 bases each). Trimming shortened V by 3 bases and J by 11 bases, and 25 bases separated the two germline ends. The CDR3 is 16 amino acids. CDR3 sequence reads: CASSLGRGMRSVEQYF. The CDR3 DNA follows: TGTGCCAGCAGTTTGGGGCGAGGGATGAGATCAGTTGAGCAGTACTTC.

The CDR3 loop reads CASSLGGAAEAFF. The CDR3, as DNA: TGCGCCAGCAGCCTAGGGGGAGCAGCTGAAGCTTTCTTT. The V and J genes are TRBV4-3 and TRBJ1-1; a weak D match, TRBD1 (6 bases). The germline V and J ends were trimmed by 4 bases and 6 bases, with 12 bases remaining between them. The CDR3 has 13 residues. In germline, CDR1 is LGHNA, CDR2 YSLEER.

The V and J genes are TRBV20-1 and TRBJ1-2; 9 nucleotides agree with TRBD1. CDR3 length equals 13 residues. The V gene end was trimmed by 5 bases and the J gene end by 5 bases; junction bases not matched to a gene: 6. The V gene's germline CDR1 is DFQATT and CDR2 SNEGSKA (reference sequence). CDR3 amino acids: CSAHRDRDYGYTF. The CDR3 DNA follows: TGCAGTGCTCACCGGGACAGGGATTATGGCTACACCTTC.

The chain carries TRBV4-3 and TRBJ1-6, with TRBD1 identical over 8 bases. The CDR3 runs to 14 residues. Per the germline V gene, CDR1 is LGHNA and CDR2 is YSLEER. The V segment lost 2 bases and the J segment 10 bases; nucleotides outside the gene matches: 4. The CDR3 is CASSQTGGHSPLHF. The CDR3 nucleotides are TGCGCCAGCAGCCAAACAGGGGGGCACTCACCCCTCCACTTT.

This clonotype turned up a few times. The rearrangement links TRBV6-2 or TRBV6-3 to TRBJ2-1; maybe TRBD2 (6 bases). CDR1 is MNHEY and CDR2 is SVGEGT in the germline V gene. There are 12 residues in the CDR3. V lost 6 bases and J 8 bases, leaving 11 bases between the germline ends. The CDR3 is CASREGSHEQFF. The CDR3 nucleotides are TGTGCCAGCAGGGAGGGCAGTCATGAGCAGTTCTTC.